A selection of T cell receptor beta chains follows, all from one sample in a study of CD8+ T cells in alopecia areata. Measured with immunoSEQ multiplex PCR; TCRdb has only the in-frame clones, and not every one. The sample has about 180,000 clones, around 51% seen once. The material sequenced was CD8+ T cells sorted from blood, taken at week 52, from a patient treated with tofacitinib. These receptors originate from a human donor with alopecia areata. CDR3s include the opening cysteine and the closing phenylalanine or tryptophan. The D gene is left open where the match is weak. A row's size may be missing; if present it is once, few, many or a size class.

d_call	clone_size	v_call	j_call	cdr3_aa	cdr3_nt
.	.	TRBV9	TRBJ1-1	CASSSNRAAEAFF	TGTGCCAGCAGCTCCAACAGGGCCGCTGAAGCTTTCTTT
.	.	TRBV30	TRBJ1-5	CAWSVQVSNQPQHF	TGTGCCTGGAGTGTACAGGTCAGCAATCAGCCCCAGCATTTT
TRBD1	.	TRBV11-2	TRBJ2-1	CASSLSQGVFNEQFF	TGTGCCAGCAGCTTATCCCAGGGGGTGTTCAATGAGCAGTTCTTC
TRBD1	.	TRBV7-8	TRBJ2-7	CASTIAGTGAYEQYF	TGTGCCAGCACCATAGCCGGGACAGGGGCCTACGAGCAGTACTTC
.	few	TRBV27	TRBJ1-5	CASSFVQGGQPQHF	TGTGCCAGCAGTTTTGTTCAGGGTGGACAGCCCCAGCATTTT
TRBD1	.	TRBV29-1	TRBJ1-1	CSLRTGSLPNTEAFF	TGCAGCCTAAGGACAGGGAGCCTTCCGAACACTGAAGCTTTCTTT
.	.	TRBV5-1	TRBJ2-7	CASGLGDSYEQYF	TGCGCCAGCGGGTTGGGGGACTCCTACGAGCAGTACTTC
TRBD1	.	TRBV5-1	TRBJ1-6	CASSRGQGLFSPLHF	TGCGCCAGCAGCCGGGGACAGGGTTTATTTTCACCCCTCCACTTT
.	.	TRBV4-1	TRBJ1-2	CASSHHGSPLYGYTF	TGCGCCAGCAGCCACCACGGTTCCCCCCTCTATGGCTACACCTTC
.	.	TRBV29-1	TRBJ2-6	CSVVRSGANVLTF	TGCAGCGTTGTTCGCTCTGGGGCCAACGTCCTGACTTTC
TRBD1	.	TRBV2	TRBJ2-6	CAAGQGAGGANVLTF	TGTGCCGCTGGACAGGGGGCTGGTGGGGCCAACGTCCTGACTTTC
.	.	TRBV30	TRBJ1-4	CAWSVDWGEKLFF	TGTGCCTGGAGTGTGGATTGGGGTGAAAAACTGTTTTTT
.	.	TRBV18	TRBJ1-1	CASSPLDRGGDTEAFF	TGTGCCAGCTCACCATTAGACCGGGGAGGGGACACTGAAGCTTTCTTT
.	.	TRBV2	TRBJ1-6	CASSREDSRNSPLHF	TGTGCCAGCAGCCGTGAGGACAGTCGCAATTCACCCCTCCACTTT
.	.	TRBV5-4	TRBJ2-1	CASSHSANEQFF	TGTGCCAGCAGCCACTCCGCTAATGAGCAGTTCTTC
.	.	TRBV9	TRBJ2-3	CASSVGGSRDTQYF	TGTGCCAGCAGCGTAGGTGGGTCGCGAGATACGCAGTATTTT
TRBD1	.	TRBV7-9	TRBJ1-2	CASSFGDSLAHGYTF	TGTGCCAGCAGCTTTGGGGACAGTCTTGCCCATGGCTACACCTTC
.	once	TRBV6-5	TRBJ2-7	CASSYVGNSYEQYF	TGTGCCAGCAGTTACGTTGGCAACTCCTACGAGCAGTACTTC
.	.	TRBV27	TRBJ1-2	CASSSSLNYGYTF	TGTGCCAGCAGTTCCTCTCTTAACTATGGCTACACCTTC
.	few	TRBV2	TRBJ1-2	CASSESENGYTF	TGTGCCAGCAGTGAGTCTGAGAATGGCTACACCTTC
.	.	TRBV30	TRBJ2-2	CAWSDGSAGELFF	TGTGCCTGGAGTGATGGGAGCGCCGGGGAGCTGTTTTTT
TRBD1	once	TRBV5-1	TRBJ1-1	CASSRQGDTEAFF	TGCGCCAGCAGTCGACAGGGCGACACTGAAGCTTTCTTT
.	.	TRBV27	TRBJ1-2	CASSFSEGYGYTF	TGTGCCAGCAGTTTTTCCGAAGGATATGGCTACACCTTC
TRBD2	.	TRBV27	TRBJ2-5	CASSPLWEGSETQYF	TGTGCCAGCAGTCCCCTCTGGGAGGGTTCGGAGACCCAGTACTTC